The T cell receptor beta chain under discussion was sequenced for a study of blood T cell repertoires in COVID-19. The J segment lost 5 bases and the V segment lost 2 bases, leaving 5 bases of the junction unmatched. CDR3 size: 16 residues. CDR1 is SGHDN and CDR2 is FVKESK in the germline V gene. Profiled with immunoSEQ multiplex PCR; TCRdb holds only in-frame clones, not every one. The data contain approximately 52,000 clones, 85% to 90% of them singletons. The sample taken for sequencing was peripheral blood. This chain connects TRBV14 to TRBJ1-4, with 10 bases that match TRBD1. This receptor was identified in a man between 65 and 85 years old with acute or convalescent COVID-19. This CDR3 is CASSQLGTGENEKLFF. Here the CDR3 DNA reads TGTGCCAGCAGCCAACTAGGGACAGGGGAGAATGAAAAACTGTTTTTT.